This T cell receptor (beta chain) is drawn from a study of blood T cell repertoires in COVID-19. The protocol was immunoSEQ multiplex PCR, while the TCRdb copy is restricted to in-frame clones and leaves out a portion. In the table there are 250,000 to 350,000 clones, roughly nine tenths of which are singletons. Sequenced sample: peripheral blood. This sequence originates from a woman between 50 and 59 years old who had recovered from COVID-19.

CDR3 residues: CASTPLGGRAGTDTQYF. Here the CDR3 DNA reads TGTGCCAGCACCCCATTGGGCGGGAGGGCCGGAACAGATACGCAGTATTTT. The chain combines TRBV7-8 with TRBJ2-3, with 9 bases lining up with TRBD2. The junction had 14 bases not matched to a gene; V was cut back by 7 bases and J by 3 bases. The germline gives CDR1 SGHVS, CDR2 FQNEAQ. CDR3 length equals 17 residues.